This TCR beta chain emerged from a study of T cells after yellow fever vaccination. Study-level background: Each low-cell-number fraction was prepared by means of SMART-Seq v4 Ultra Low Input.

Synthesis of TCR cDNA relied on 5'RACE template switching, which attached a universal primer site and UMIs. Each CDR3 protein is one row after TCRdb ran MiXCR on the 5' RACE reads. The repertoire holds 120,000 or so distinct CDR3 sequences, approximately 16% seen once, with about 42% in the top ten. A few counts support this clonotype. What it recognizes is unknown. This CDR3 contains 16 residues. Germline CDR1 SEHNR, CDR2 FQNEAQ (reference sequence). V gave up 5 bases and J gave up 5 bases; unmatched junction bases: 9. Study-wide points: Subsequent booster samples again held most clones from primary vaccination (more than 95% CD4, 85% to 90% CD8). Just a small share of clonotypes turned up in the CD4 compartment as well as the CD8 compartment.

This chain joins TRBV7-9 and TRBJ2-5; TRBD2 matches at 12 bases. The sequencing here drew on CD8+ T cells sorted from PBMCs, taken 5 days after the yellow fever booster vaccination. The clonotype originates from a man between 18 and 29 years old who received the YFV17D yellow fever vaccine. CDR3 nucleotides: TGTGCCAGCAGCGCCCCTAGCGGGGGGGACCCGGAGACCCAGTACTTC. It specifies CASSAPSGGDPETQYF.